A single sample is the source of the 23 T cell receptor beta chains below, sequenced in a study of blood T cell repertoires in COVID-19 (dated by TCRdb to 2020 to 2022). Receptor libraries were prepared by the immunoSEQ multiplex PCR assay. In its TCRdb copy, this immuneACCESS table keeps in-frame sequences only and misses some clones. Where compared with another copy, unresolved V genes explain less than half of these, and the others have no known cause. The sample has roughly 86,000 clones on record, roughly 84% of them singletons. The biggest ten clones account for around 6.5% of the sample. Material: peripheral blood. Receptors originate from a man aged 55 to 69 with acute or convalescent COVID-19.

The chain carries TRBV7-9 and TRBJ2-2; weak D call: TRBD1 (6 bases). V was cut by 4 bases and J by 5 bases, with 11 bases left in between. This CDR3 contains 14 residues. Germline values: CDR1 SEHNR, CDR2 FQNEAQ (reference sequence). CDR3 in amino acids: CASSSQRGTGELFF. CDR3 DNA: TGTGCCAGCAGCTCCCAGAGGGGGACCGGGGAGCTGTTTTTT. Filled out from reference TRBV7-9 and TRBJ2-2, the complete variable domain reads DTGVSQNPRHKITKRGQNVTFRCDPISEHNRLYWYRQTLGQGPEFLTYFQNEAQLEKSRLLSDRFSAERPKGSFSTLEIQRTEQGDSAMYLCASSSQRGTGELFFGEGSRLTVL.

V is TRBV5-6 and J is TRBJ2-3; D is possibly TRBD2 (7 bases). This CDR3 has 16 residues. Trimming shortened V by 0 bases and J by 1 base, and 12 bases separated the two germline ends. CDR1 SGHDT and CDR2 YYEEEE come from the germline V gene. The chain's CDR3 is CASSLESGGGTDTQYF. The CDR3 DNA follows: TGTGCCAGCAGCTTGGAATCGGGGGGCGGCACAGATACGCAGTATTTT.

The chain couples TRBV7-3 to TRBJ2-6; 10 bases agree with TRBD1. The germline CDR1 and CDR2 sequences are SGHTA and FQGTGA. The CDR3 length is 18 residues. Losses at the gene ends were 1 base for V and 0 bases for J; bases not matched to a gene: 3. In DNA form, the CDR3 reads TGTGCCAGCAGCTTAAGGGGGACAGGGGTCTCTGGGGCCAACGTCCTGACTTTC. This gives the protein CASSLRGTGVSGANVLTF.

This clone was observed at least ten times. The chain's CDR3 is CASSSGWAYEQYF. As DNA, the CDR3 is TGCGCCAGCAGCTCCGGCTGGGCGTACGAGCAGTACTTC. The chain carries TRBV5-1 and TRBJ2-7; D gene unclear. Germline values: CDR1 SGHRS, CDR2 YFSETQ. The CDR3 is 13 residues long. Trimming cost V 3 bases and J 4 bases, with 11 bases left between them.

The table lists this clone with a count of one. CDR3 region: CASSPGTVYGYTF. CDR3 sequence (DNA): TGTGCCAGCAGCCCCGGGACAGTCTATGGCTACACCTTC. The V gene is TRBV5-4, the J gene TRBJ1-2; TRBD1 aligns across 7 bases. The V gene's germline CDR1 is SGHNT and CDR2 YYREEE (reference sequence). V dropped 4 bases and J dropped 4; count of bases not matched to a gene: 4. The CDR3 has 13 residues.

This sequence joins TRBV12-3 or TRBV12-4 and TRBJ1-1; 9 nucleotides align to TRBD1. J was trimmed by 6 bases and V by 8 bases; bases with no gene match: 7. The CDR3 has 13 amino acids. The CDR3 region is CASCDDRGSEAFF. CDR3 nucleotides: TGTGCCAGCTGTGATGACAGGGGGTCTGAAGCTTTCTTT.

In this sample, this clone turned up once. CDR3 residues: CSVVDDLQAEYYGYTF. CDR3 bases: TGCAGCGTTGTAGATGACCTACAGGCGGAGTACTATGGCTACACCTTC. V gene TRBV29-1 combines with J gene TRBJ1-2, with D maybe TRBD1 (5 bases). Germline CDR1 SQVTM, CDR2 ANQGSEA. V was shortened by 4 bases and J by 3 bases, with 21 bases between the two germline ends. The CDR3 runs to 16 residues.

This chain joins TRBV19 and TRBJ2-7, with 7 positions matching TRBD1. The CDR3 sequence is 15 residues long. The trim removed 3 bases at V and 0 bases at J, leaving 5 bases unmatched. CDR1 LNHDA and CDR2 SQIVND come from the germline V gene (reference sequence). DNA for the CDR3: TGTGCCAGTAGTATTGTGGGACAGACCTCCTACGAGCAGTACTTC. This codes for CASSIVGQTSYEQYF.

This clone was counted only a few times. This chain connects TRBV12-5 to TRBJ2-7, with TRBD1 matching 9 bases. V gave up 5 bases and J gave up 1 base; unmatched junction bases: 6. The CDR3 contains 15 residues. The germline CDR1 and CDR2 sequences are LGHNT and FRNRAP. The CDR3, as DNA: TGTGCTAGTGGTCGGGAGACAGGGGGGTCCTACGAGCAGTACTTC. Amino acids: CASGRETGGSYEQYF.

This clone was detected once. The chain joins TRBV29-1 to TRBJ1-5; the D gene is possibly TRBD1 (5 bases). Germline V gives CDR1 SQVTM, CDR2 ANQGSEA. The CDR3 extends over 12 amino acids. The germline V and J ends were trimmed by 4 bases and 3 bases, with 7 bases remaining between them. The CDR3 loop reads CSVGDFNQPQHF. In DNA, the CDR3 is TGCAGCGTTGGGGACTTCAATCAGCCCCAGCATTTT.

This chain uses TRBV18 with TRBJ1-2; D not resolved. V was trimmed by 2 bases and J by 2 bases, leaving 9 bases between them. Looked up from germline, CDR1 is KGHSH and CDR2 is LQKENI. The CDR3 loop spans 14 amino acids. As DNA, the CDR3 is TGTGCCAGCTCACCATTGGGCGGGAACTATGGCTACACCTTC. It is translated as CASSPLGGNYGYTF.

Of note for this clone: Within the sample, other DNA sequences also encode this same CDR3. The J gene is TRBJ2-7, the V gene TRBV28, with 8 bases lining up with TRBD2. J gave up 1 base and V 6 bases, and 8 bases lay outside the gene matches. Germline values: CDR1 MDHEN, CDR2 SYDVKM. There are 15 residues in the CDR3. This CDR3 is CASSPRTGGSYEQYF. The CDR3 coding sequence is TGTGCCAGCAGCCCTCGGACGGGAGGGTCCTACGAGCAGTACTTC. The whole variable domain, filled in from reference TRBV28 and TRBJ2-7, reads DVKVTQSSRYLVKRTGEKVFLECVQDMDHENMFWYRQDPGLGLRLIYFSYDVKMKEKGDIPEGYSVSREKKERFSLILESASTNQTSMYLCASSPRTGGSYEQYFGPGTRLTVT.

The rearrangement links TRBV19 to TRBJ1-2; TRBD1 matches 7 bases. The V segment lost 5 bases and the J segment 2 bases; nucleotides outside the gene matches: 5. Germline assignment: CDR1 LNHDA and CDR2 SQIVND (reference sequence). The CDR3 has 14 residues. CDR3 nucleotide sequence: TGTGCCAGTAGTGTCGAGACAGGGAACTATGGCTACACCTTC. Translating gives CASSVETGNYGYTF.

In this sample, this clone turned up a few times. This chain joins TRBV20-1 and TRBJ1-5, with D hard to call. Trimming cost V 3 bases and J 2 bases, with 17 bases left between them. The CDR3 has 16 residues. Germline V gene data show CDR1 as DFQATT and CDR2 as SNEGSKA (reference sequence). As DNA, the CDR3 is TGCAGTGCTAGTAGGGAGGGCGTTTGGGGCAATCAGCCCCAGCATTTT. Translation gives CSASREGVWGNQPQHF.

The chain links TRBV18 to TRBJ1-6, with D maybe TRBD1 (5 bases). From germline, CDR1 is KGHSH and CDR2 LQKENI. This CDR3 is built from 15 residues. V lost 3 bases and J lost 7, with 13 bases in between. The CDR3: CASSPQDRTNSPLHF. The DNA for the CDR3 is TGTGCCAGCTCACCGCAAGACAGAACAAATTCACCCCTCCACTTT. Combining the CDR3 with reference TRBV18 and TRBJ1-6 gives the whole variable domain NAGVMQNPRHLVRRRGQEARLRCSPMKGHSHVYWYRQLPEEGLKFMVYLQKENIIDESGMPKERFSAEFPKEGPSILRIQQVVRGDSAAYFCASSPQDRTNSPLHFGNGTRLTVT.

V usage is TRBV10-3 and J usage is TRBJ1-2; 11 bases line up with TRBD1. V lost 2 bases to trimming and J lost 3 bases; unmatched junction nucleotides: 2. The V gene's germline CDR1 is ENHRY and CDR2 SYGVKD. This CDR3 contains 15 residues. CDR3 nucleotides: TGTGCCATCAGTGAGCCGGGACAGGGGGACTATGGCTACACCTTC. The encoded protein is CAISEPGQGDYGYTF.

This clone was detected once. CDR3 sequence: CASSQSGYEQYF. DNA for the CDR3: TGTGCCAGCAGCCAGTCAGGCTACGAGCAGTACTTC. V usage is TRBV4-2 and J usage is TRBJ2-7; D call uncertain. CDR3 length: 12 residues. Deletions cut 3 bases from V and 3 bases from J, with 6 bases between. CDR1 and CDR2 (germline): LGHNA, YNFKEQ.

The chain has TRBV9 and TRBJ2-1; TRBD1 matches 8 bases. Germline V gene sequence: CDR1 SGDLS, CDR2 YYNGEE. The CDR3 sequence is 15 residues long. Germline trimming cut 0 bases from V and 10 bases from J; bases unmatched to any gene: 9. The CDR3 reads CASSVATGGRSEQFF. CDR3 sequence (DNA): TGTGCCAGCAGCGTAGCTACAGGGGGACGGAGCGAGCAGTTCTTC.

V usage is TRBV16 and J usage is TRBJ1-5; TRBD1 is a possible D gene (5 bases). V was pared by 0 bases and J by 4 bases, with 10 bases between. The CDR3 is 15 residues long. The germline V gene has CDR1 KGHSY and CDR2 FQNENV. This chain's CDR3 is CASSQSAGPNQPQHF. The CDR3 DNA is TGTGCCAGCAGCCAATCGGCAGGGCCTAATCAGCCCCAGCATTTT.

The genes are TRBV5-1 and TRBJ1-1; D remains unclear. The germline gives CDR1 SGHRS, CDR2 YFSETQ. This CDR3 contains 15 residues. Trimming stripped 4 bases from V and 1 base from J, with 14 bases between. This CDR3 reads CASSPPEAPNTEAFF. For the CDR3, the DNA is TGCGCCAGCAGCCCCCCCGAGGCTCCGAACACTGAAGCTTTCTTT.

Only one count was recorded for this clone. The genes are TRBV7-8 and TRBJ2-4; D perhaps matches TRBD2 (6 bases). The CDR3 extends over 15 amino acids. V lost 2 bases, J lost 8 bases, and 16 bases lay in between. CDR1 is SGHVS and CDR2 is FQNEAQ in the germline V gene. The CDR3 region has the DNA TGTGCCAGCAGCTTATTTGGACGGACGGGAGACATTCAGTACTTC. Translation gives CASSLFGRTGDIQYF.

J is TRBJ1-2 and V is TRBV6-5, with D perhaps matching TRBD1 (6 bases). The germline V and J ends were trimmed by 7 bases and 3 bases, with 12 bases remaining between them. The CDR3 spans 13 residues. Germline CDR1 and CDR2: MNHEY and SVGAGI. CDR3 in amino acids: CASTLGQYYGYTF. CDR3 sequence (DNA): TGTGCCAGCACTCTCGGACAGTACTATGGCTACACCTTC.

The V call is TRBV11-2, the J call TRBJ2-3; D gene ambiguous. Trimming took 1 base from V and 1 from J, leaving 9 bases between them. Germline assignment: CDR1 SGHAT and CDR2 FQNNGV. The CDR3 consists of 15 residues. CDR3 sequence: CASSLGSTGTDTQYF. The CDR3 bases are TGTGCCAGCAGCTTAGGATCTACGGGCACAGATACGCAGTATTTT.